This T cell receptor beta chain was observed in a study of blood T cell repertoires in COVID-19. For the study at large: Nucleic acid was either cDNA or gDNA, and it came from T cells, B-cell-depleted T cells, or PBMCs.

TCRdb's copy holds only in-frame clones and misses some; the assay was immunoSEQ multiplex PCR. The repertoire holds approximately 300,000 clones, with 89% as singletons. Among Cohort 3 donors, those recovered had two negative PCRs, clearance, or symptom resolution. Germline V gene lookup returns CDR1 SGHDN and CDR2 FVKESK. The CDR3 consists of 16 residues. The V end was cut by 2 bases, the J end by 1 base, with 14 bases between. This TCR came from a woman younger than 45 who had recovered from COVID-19. The chain has TRBV14 and TRBJ1-1, with D perhaps TRBD1 (6 bases). Sequencing was performed on PBMCs or T cells enriched from blood (not recorded which). The CDR3 loop is CASSQPPTGENTEAFF. Here the CDR3 DNA reads TGTGCCAGCAGCCAACCCCCGACAGGAGAGAACACTGAAGCTTTCTTT.